Below, one TCR beta chain is given with its context. This clone's antigen is unknown. No clone much larger than this one lies a single base away; base qualities are absent. The data are from a study of shared clonotypes between healthy human individuals (dated by TCRdb to 2020 to 2022). Some background on the complete study: A few men and a couple of women, aged 18 to 49 years, made up the cohort. Per donor, three plates each were used for CD4 naive and CD4 memory, two for CD8 naive, and one for CD8 memory. To estimate repertoire size and how much clonotypes are shared between individuals, the study performed deep sequencing of blood TCR repertoires from about five healthy adults. Libraries were prepared and TCR repertoires were sequenced by different laboratories using diverse techniques, in order to increase sequencing depth and limit assay-specific biases. Each donor's leukapheresis produced roughly between about 0.85 and 10 billion PBMCs.

For the CD8 naive samples, CD45RO-negative cells were positively selected for CCR7, yielding a CD45RA+CCR7+ population from which TemRA cells were excluded. The donors were healthy, HIV-negative adults with no recently reported acute infections or vaccinations. Every donor was a Caucasian adult living in Nashville, Tennessee, USA. Blood was obtained by leukapheresis, after which PBMCs were separated by Ficoll-Histopaque density gradient centrifugation and cryopreserved in liquid nitrogen vapor phase. Analytical flow cytometry was used to check the purity and quantity of each magnetically sorted T cell population. From each sorted fraction, genomic DNA was isolated and quantified by UV absorbance on a Nanodrop 2000c. Overall study results and their limits: Estimated clonotype richness was generally larger for naive than for memory subsets. Sampling was limited to blood, and TCR repertoires in tissue likely differ from TCR repertoires in blood. Incomplete sequencing was indicated by rarefaction of sorted-subset datasets, despite the large sequencing depth. The small number of donors limited the genetic and exposure-history diversity represented. Compared with non-shared clonotypes, clonotypes shared by all four sorted-subset donors had higher generation probabilities. When a few donors were compared, the shared fraction of clonotypes was about 5.2% for naive CD4, 3.5% for naive CD8, 2% to 2.5% for memory CD4, and 0.4% for memory CD8. Based on pairwise subsampling, the degree of clonotype sharing among donors was expected to be affected by sequencing depth.

TCR CDR3 regions were amplified from genomic DNA by multiplex PCR using the deep immunoSEQ assay. Genomic DNA extracted from each cell subset was distributed evenly over all wells of several immunoSEQ 96-well plates, and each plate served as one replicate. For sorted subsets, 200 ng of genomic DNA, equivalent to 25,000 to 35,000 T cell genomes, went into each replicate PCR. Purified libraries were quantified with a Qubit 3.0 fluorometer, sized on a Bioanalyzer 2100, and re-quantified with the KAPA Library Quantification kit. A separate single-read 150-cycle Illumina NextSeq 550 flow cell was used to sequence each immunoSEQ 96-well plate. The original pipeline was this. Because the immunoSEQ output included only junctional sequences and no quality scores, the filtering could not be the same as the filtering used for full-length reads. Sequences were annotated with PyIR, a Python wrapper for IgBLAST v1.9, and V/J genes and CDR3 were assigned using IMGT germline references. Reads were removed for weak V/J assignments (E-value above 1e-6), missing CDR3, stop codons, out-of-frame junctions, or ambiguous translated residues. V3J clonotypes were defined as sequences sharing an identical inferred V gene, J gene, and CDR3 amino acid sequence. Percentage overlap between repertoires was calculated by dividing the number of shared unique clonotypes by the size of the smaller repertoire. Three approaches were used to assess repertoire richness: RTK rarefaction, the Chao1 estimator, and Recon v2.1 estimates of unobserved clonotypes. For all TCRbeta clonotypes obtained by the gDNA method from a few donors, generation probabilities were computed with OLGA. Not all clones reach the TCRdb copy of this immuneACCESS table, which keeps in-frame sequences only. Checked studies attribute under half of the gap to unresolved V genes and leave the rest unexplained. V and J calls plus clone size are reproduced from that table; the DNA served to infer D and trimming. The sample records about 2 million clones, just under 95% of which are singletons. The top ten hold more than 0.95% of the sample.

At the junction V is shortened by 4 bases and J by 1 base, with 6 bases in between. From a lookup of the germline V gene, CDR1 and CDR2 are SGDLS and YYNGEE. Counted from cysteine to phenylalanine, this CDR3 has 14 amino acids. Solely the CDR3 DNA is kept, with 42 bases framed from the first base. Source material: naive CD8+ T cells sorted from blood. The cell subset or site label here, explained by the study, means: CD45RA+CCR7+. This clonotype originated in a man between 18 and 29 years old in good health. The rearrangement joined TRBV9 to TRBJ2-6; the D gene lacks a confident call. The sequenced DNA: TGTGCCAGCAGCCCATTATCTGGGGCCAACGTCCTGACTTTC. It translates to CASSPLSGANVLTF. Beyond the CDR3, the reference TRBV9 and TRBJ2-6 genes provide the residues; the full variable domain reads: DSGVTQTPKHLITATGQRVTLRCSPRSGDLSVYWYQQSLDQGLQFLIQYYNGEERAKGNILERFSAQQFPDLHSELNLSSLELGDSALYFCASSPLSGANVLTFGAGSRLTVL.